A single sample gave rise to the 11 T cell receptor beta chains below, sequenced in a study of CD8+ T cells in alopecia areata. RNA extraction was followed by reverse transcription into cDNA, which acted as the sequencing template. Sequenced by immunoSEQ multiplex PCR; TCRdb stores in-frame clones only, minus some. The sample consists of 180,000 or so clones, about half of them appearing once. The treatment: oral pan-JAK inhibitor, 5-10 mg twice daily. Here the sequenced sample was CD8+ T cells sorted from blood, taken around week 54, from a patient treated with tofacitinib. These receptors were taken from a human donor with alopecia areata.

The chain employs TRBV27 and TRBJ1-4; D may be TRBD1 (6 bases). The germline CDR1 and CDR2 sequences are MNHEY and SMNVEV (reference sequence). The CDR3 has 15 amino acids. V lost 0 bases and J lost 6, with 11 bases in between. CDR3 DNA: TGTGCCAGCAGTTTATCGGGGGGGGCGTATGAAAAACTGTTTTTT. Translated: CASSLSGGAYEKLFF.

The chain has TRBV4-3 and TRBJ2-2; 8 positions match TRBD1. Trimming took 2 bases from V and 4 from J; bases not matched to a gene: 6. CDR1 LGHNA and CDR2 YSLEER come from the germline V gene. The CDR3 runs to 16 residues. CDR3 sequence: CASSQQTGELTGELFF. CDR3 bases: TGCGCCAGCAGCCAACAGACAGGGGAACTCACCGGGGAGCTGTTTTTT.

J is TRBJ2-3 and V is TRBV6-5, with D possibly TRBD2 on 6 matching bases. V shed 4 bases and J shed 13 bases, with 21 bases lying between them. This CDR3 has 14 amino acids. Looked up from germline, CDR1 is MNHEY and CDR2 is SVGAGI. CDR3 sequence: CASSSSLSSPGEYF. CDR3 sequence (DNA): TGTGCCAGCAGTTCCTCTCTATCCTCCCCGGGGGAGTATTTT.

The chain couples TRBV5-4 to TRBJ2-2; no definite D call. This CDR3 has 12 amino acids. Germline V CDR1 and CDR2: SGHNT, YYREEE (reference sequence). With 0 bases removed from V and 6 bases from J, the gap between germline ends came to 3 bases. In DNA form, the CDR3 reads TGTGCCAGCAGCTTGGTATCCGGGGAGCTGTTTTTT. This encodes CASSLVSGELFF.

This clone was recorded once. This chain uses TRBV30 with TRBJ2-7; D perhaps matches TRBD2 (5 bases). This CDR3 has 13 residues. Germline V CDR1 and CDR2: GTSNPN, SVGIG (reference sequence). Trimming removed 3 bases from V and 5 bases from J, with 14 bases in between. CDR3 bases: TGTGCCTGGAGGTTCGGGATCGGGGACGAGCAGTACTTC. Encoded protein: CAWRFGIGDEQYF.

V gene TRBV6-1 combines with J gene TRBJ2-5, with 13 nucleotides matching TRBD2. Germline V gene sequence: CDR1 MNHNS, CDR2 SASEGT. The CDR3 totals 19 residues. Trimming took 4 bases from V and 0 from J; bases not matched to a gene: 11. The CDR3 DNA reads TGTGCCAGCAGTGCGCCAACTAGCGGGGGGGCCTCTTACCAAGAGACCCAGTACTTC. It codes for CASSAPTSGGASYQETQYF.

The chain links TRBV4-1 to TRBJ1-2; D is unresolved. V shed 3 bases and J shed 4 bases, with 12 bases lying between them. The CDR3 contains 14 residues. Germline V gene data show CDR1 as MGHRA and CDR2 as YSYEKL. DNA of the CDR3: TGCGCCAGCAGCCATATGACGGGCGGCTATGGCTACACCTTC. It encodes CASSHMTGGYGYTF.

This clone turned up a few times. The V gene is TRBV10-2, the J gene TRBJ2-7; 7 bases are shared with TRBD1. V dropped 5 bases and J dropped 4; count of bases not matched to a gene: 8. CDR3 length: 14 amino acids. Germline CDR1 is WSHSY and CDR2 is SAAADI. The CDR3 is CASSLRGLGYEQYF. DNA of the CDR3: TGCGCCAGCAGTTTAAGGGGGCTGGGATACGAGCAGTACTTC.

The V call is TRBV5-6, the J call TRBJ2-7; D may be TRBD2 (5 bases). V gave up 2 bases and J gave up 0 bases, with 12 bases separating them. CDR1 is SGHDT and CDR2 is YYEEEE in the germline V gene. The CDR3 runs to 15 residues. CDR3 DNA: TGTGCCAGCAGCTTAGGAGGAAAGAGCTCCTACGAGCAGTACTTC. Protein sequence: CASSLGGKSSYEQYF.

A single count supports this clone. The sample contains more than one DNA sequence encoding this CDR3. The V call is TRBV5-1, the J call TRBJ2-6, with no clear D. The CDR3 consists of 14 residues. The germline V gene encodes CDR1 SGHRS and CDR2 YFSETQ. V was clipped by 3 bases and J by 0 bases, with 4 bases between them. The CDR3 bases are TGCGCCAGCAGCTCAAGCTCTGGGGCCAACGTCCTGACTTTC. Translating it yields CASSSSSGANVLTF. Using reference TRBV5-1 and TRBJ2-6 for the parts outside the CDR3, the full variable domain is KAGVTQTPRYLIKTRGQQVTLSCSPISGHRSVSWYQQTPGQGLQFLFEYFSETQRNKGNFPGRFSGRQFSNSRSEMNVSTLELGDSALYLCASSSSSGANVLTFGAGSRLTVL.

This clone was counted only a few times. This chain links TRBV7-2 with TRBJ2-1, with a weak D call TRBD1 (5 bases). V was cut by 5 bases and J by 10 bases, with 12 bases left in between. The CDR3 contains 12 residues. The V gene's germline CDR1 is SGHTA and CDR2 FQGNSA. CDR3 residues: CASSPGRREQFF. The CDR3 DNA reads as TGTGCCAGCAGCCCAGGGCGTAGGGAGCAGTTCTTC.